This paragraph reports one TCR beta chain. Its antigen is unknown. An Oncomine TCR Beta short-read assay was used to sequence the DNA from cultured CD4+ T cells. The genomic DNA was obtained from cultured CD4+ T cells by extraction with the QIAamp micro DNA kit. TCRdb itself ran the PCR reads through MiXCR, one entry per CDR3 protein. The profile covers about 5,000 distinct CDR3 sequences, with around three fifths appearing a single time and just over 35% taken by the ten largest. Treatment meaning: approximately nine-day PBMC culture with coronavirus spike peptide pools or control peptides (ViraFEST assay). The CDR3 length is 13 residues. V dropped 0 bases and J dropped 4 bases, with 6 bases sitting between them. CDR1 is SEHNR, CDR2 FQNEAQ, per germline (reference sequence). The data were obtained in a study of vaccination and CD4 T cells after COVID-19.

V gene TRBV7-9 combines with J gene TRBJ1-1, with D possibly matching TRBD1 (5 bases). This sequence originates from a human donor who had recovered from COVID-19. The sequenced sample consisted of CD4+ T cells from blood, cultured in vitro. CDR3 sequence (DNA): TGTGCCAGCAGCTTAGCAGGGGTCACTGAAGCTTTCTTT. As protein: CASSLAGVTEAFF.